The rows below give T cell receptor beta chains drawn from one sample of a study of T cell responses to AZD1222 COVID-19 vaccine. Here immunoSEQ multiplex PCR was the method, and the copy in TCRdb shows in-frame clones only, minus some. Altogether some 120,000 clones are present, roughly 91% being singletons, with the ten largest covering approximately 12%. Source: peripheral blood, taken on day 0 of MenACWY control vaccination. These receptors came from an adult in good health. The CDR3 runs from the conserved cysteine through the conserved F or W. A D gene is named only where the DNA matches it firmly. Clone size is not always given. Where it is, it says once, few, many or a class for expanded clones.

v_call,d_call,clone_size,j_call,cdr3_nt,cdr3_aa
TRBV2,-,-,TRBJ2-7,TGTGCCAGCAGTGAAGAGCTAGCGCAGTACTTC,CASSEELAQYF
TRBV2,TRBD2,-,TRBJ2-3,TGTGCCAGCAGTGAAGCTCTAGCGGGAGGACCAGATACGCAGTATTTT,CASSEALAGGPDTQYF
TRBV7-3,TRBD2,-,TRBJ2-1,TGTGCCAGCAGCCCTGGACTAGCGGGAGTCAATGAGCAGTTCTTC,CASSPGLAGVNEQFF
TRBV18,TRBD2,-,TRBJ2-3,TGTGCCAGCTGCCGCGGGGGGGGCACAGATACGCAGTATTTT,CASCRGGGTDTQYF
TRBV3-1/TRBV3-2,TRBD2,once,TRBJ2-3,TGTGCCAGCAGCCAGGTAGCGGGAGTGTTGACAGATACGCAGTATTTT,CASSQVAGVLTDTQYF
TRBV7-3,TRBD1,-,TRBJ2-1,TGTGCCAGCAGCTTAACGGGACAGGGATCCAATGAGCAGTTCTTC,CASSLTGQGSNEQFF
TRBV6-2/TRBV6-3,TRBD2,-,TRBJ2-2,TGTGCCAGCAGTTACGTAGCGGGAGGTCACGGCGGGGAGCTGTTTTTT,CASSYVAGGHGGELFF
TRBV18,-,-,TRBJ1-4,TGTGCCAGCTCACCGGTTGGGGTCAACGAAAAACTGTTTTTT,CASSPVGVNEKLFF
TRBV11-2,-,-,TRBJ1-2,TGTGCCAGCAGCCCACGCGGGCAATATGGCTACACCTTC,CASSPRGQYGYTF
TRBV7-6,-,-,TRBJ1-1,TGTGCCAGCAGCTTAGCGCAGCTGGGCGAGGTGAACACTGAAGCTTTCTTT,CASSLAQLGEVNTEAFF
TRBV30,TRBD1,-,TRBJ2-5,TGTGCCTCGGGGGGAACCGGGACAGGGGCCCTCGGCCAGTACTTC,CASGGTGTGALGQYF
TRBV6-1,-,few,TRBJ2-7,TGTGCCAGCAGTGAAGGGACCGGAATCTACGAGCAGTACTTC,CASSEGTGIYEQYF
TRBV13,-,-,TRBJ1-1,TGTGCCAGCAGCAAACAGGGACGGAGCACTGAAGCTTTCTTT,CASSKQGRSTEAFF
TRBV6-5,TRBD1,-,TRBJ1-4,TGTGCCAGCAGATCGGGACAGGGGAATGAAAAACTGTTTTTT,CASRSGQGNEKLFF
TRBV3-1/TRBV3-2,TRBD1,-,TRBJ1-2,TGTGCCAGCAGCCAAGCCACAAGACAGGGGGGGTTTGATGGCTACACCTTC,CASSQATRQGGFDGYTF
TRBV9,-,-,TRBJ2-7,TGTGCCAGCAGCGTAGGTAGCAGCTCCTACGAGCAGTACTTC,CASSVGSSSYEQYF
TRBV10-1,TRBD1,-,TRBJ1-1,TGCGCCAGCAGTGCAGACGGGACAGGTCGGTCTTTCTTT,CASSADGTGRSFF
TRBV12-3/TRBV12-4,-,-,TRBJ1-2,TGTGCCAGCAGAGCTAACCAGGGCCGAGGCTACACCTTC,CASRANQGRGYTF